This is a list of T cell receptor beta chains from one sample in a study of blood T cell repertoires in COVID-19. Data came from immunoSEQ multiplex PCR; TCRdb stores just in-frame clones and leaves some out. The table lists fewer than 200,000 clones, roughly 83% of them singletons. The sequencing input was PBMCs or T cells enriched from blood (not recorded which). Every receptor here comes from a woman aged 50 to 65 who had recovered from COVID-19. CDR3s include the opening cysteine and the closing phenylalanine or tryptophan. D genes are given only for firm matches. The size entry is marked missing in some rows and otherwise reads once, few, many or a size class.

v_gene,abundance,d_gene,j_gene,CDR3aa,CDR3nt
TRBV7-2,NA,NA,TRBJ2-3,CASSLVAGSTDTQYF,TGTGCCAGCAGCTTAGTAGCCGGAAGCACAGATACGCAGTATTTT
TRBV20-1,few,NA,TRBJ1-2,CSARVGAAF,TGCAGTGCTAGAGTGGGGGCGGCCTTC
TRBV27,NA,TRBD1,TRBJ1-2,CASRGGAGYLYGYTF,TGTGCCAGCAGAGGGGGCGCCGGGTACCTCTATGGCTACACCTTC
TRBV7-9,NA,NA,TRBJ1-4,CASSLGTENEKLFF,TGTGCCAGCAGCTTAGGGACAGAGAATGAAAAACTGTTTTTT
TRBV19,NA,TRBD2,TRBJ2-1,CATLPGTSGVNEQFF,TGTGCCACCCTTCCCGGGACTAGCGGGGTAAATGAGCAGTTCTTC
TRBV19,NA,NA,TRBJ1-6,CASRQGSSYNSPLHF,TGTGCCAGTCGTCAGGGGAGCTCCTATAATTCACCCCTCCACTTT
TRBV18,NA,TRBD1,TRBJ2-3,CASSSGLQGLRTDTQYF,TGTGCCAGCTCATCCGGATTACAGGGGTTGAGGACAGATACGCAGTATTTT
TRBV27,NA,NA,TRBJ1-5,CASSRQDGNQPQHF,TGTGCCAGCAGTAGACAGGACGGCAATCAGCCCCAGCATTTT
TRBV20-1,NA,NA,TRBJ1-5,CSASALNQPQHF,TGCAGTGCTAGTGCCCTCAATCAGCCCCAGCATTTT
TRBV4-1,NA,NA,TRBJ2-1,CASSQPPPENEQFF,TGCGCCAGCAGCCAACCTCCCCCGGAGAATGAGCAGTTCTTC
TRBV6-6,many,TRBD2,TRBJ2-3,CASSLGGGATFRTDTQYF,TGTGCCAGCAGTCTCGGCGGGGGGGCCACCTTCCGCACAGATACGCAGTATTTT
TRBV28,NA,TRBD1,TRBJ1-1,CASIRQGVREAFF,TGTGCCAGCATCCGACAGGGCGTTCGGGAAGCTTTCTTT
TRBV7-9,few,NA,TRBJ1-3,CASSLAGRSSGNTIYF,TGTGCCAGCAGCTTAGCGGGGCGTAGCTCTGGAAACACCATATATTTT
TRBV28,NA,NA,TRBJ1-2,CASSPGVNYGYTF,TGTGCCAGCAGCCCCGGGGTGAACTATGGCTACACCTTC
TRBV9,few,NA,TRBJ1-2,CASSVSGEYGYTF,TGTGCCAGCAGCGTATCAGGGGAATACGGCTACACCTTC
TRBV7-2,NA,NA,TRBJ1-1,CASNPTRGNTEAFF,TGTGCCAGCAACCCCACCCGGGGGAACACTGAAGCTTTCTTT
TRBV20-1,once,NA,TRBJ2-1,CSGGGAREQFF,TGCAGTGGAGGGGGGGCCCGTGAGCAGTTCTTC
TRBV6-4,NA,TRBD2,TRBJ2-3,CASSDGLETDTQYF,TGTGCCAGCAGTGACGGACTAGAGACAGATACGCAGTATTTT
TRBV29-1,NA,NA,TRBJ1-2,CSVRETNYGYTF,TGCAGCGTTAGGGAGACTAACTATGGCTACACCTTC
TRBV4-1,NA,NA,TRBJ2-1,CASSSTAGAIYNEQFF,TGCGCCAGCAGCTCTACCGCGGGGGCTATCTACAATGAGCAGTTCTTC
TRBV6-4,NA,TRBD1,TRBJ1-1,CASSAQQGGTEAFF,TGTGCCAGCAGTGCCCAACAGGGGGGCACTGAAGCTTTCTTT
TRBV2,few,TRBD1,TRBJ1-2,CAGGQGAGGYTF,TGTGCCGGGGGACAGGGGGCTGGTGGCTACACCTTC